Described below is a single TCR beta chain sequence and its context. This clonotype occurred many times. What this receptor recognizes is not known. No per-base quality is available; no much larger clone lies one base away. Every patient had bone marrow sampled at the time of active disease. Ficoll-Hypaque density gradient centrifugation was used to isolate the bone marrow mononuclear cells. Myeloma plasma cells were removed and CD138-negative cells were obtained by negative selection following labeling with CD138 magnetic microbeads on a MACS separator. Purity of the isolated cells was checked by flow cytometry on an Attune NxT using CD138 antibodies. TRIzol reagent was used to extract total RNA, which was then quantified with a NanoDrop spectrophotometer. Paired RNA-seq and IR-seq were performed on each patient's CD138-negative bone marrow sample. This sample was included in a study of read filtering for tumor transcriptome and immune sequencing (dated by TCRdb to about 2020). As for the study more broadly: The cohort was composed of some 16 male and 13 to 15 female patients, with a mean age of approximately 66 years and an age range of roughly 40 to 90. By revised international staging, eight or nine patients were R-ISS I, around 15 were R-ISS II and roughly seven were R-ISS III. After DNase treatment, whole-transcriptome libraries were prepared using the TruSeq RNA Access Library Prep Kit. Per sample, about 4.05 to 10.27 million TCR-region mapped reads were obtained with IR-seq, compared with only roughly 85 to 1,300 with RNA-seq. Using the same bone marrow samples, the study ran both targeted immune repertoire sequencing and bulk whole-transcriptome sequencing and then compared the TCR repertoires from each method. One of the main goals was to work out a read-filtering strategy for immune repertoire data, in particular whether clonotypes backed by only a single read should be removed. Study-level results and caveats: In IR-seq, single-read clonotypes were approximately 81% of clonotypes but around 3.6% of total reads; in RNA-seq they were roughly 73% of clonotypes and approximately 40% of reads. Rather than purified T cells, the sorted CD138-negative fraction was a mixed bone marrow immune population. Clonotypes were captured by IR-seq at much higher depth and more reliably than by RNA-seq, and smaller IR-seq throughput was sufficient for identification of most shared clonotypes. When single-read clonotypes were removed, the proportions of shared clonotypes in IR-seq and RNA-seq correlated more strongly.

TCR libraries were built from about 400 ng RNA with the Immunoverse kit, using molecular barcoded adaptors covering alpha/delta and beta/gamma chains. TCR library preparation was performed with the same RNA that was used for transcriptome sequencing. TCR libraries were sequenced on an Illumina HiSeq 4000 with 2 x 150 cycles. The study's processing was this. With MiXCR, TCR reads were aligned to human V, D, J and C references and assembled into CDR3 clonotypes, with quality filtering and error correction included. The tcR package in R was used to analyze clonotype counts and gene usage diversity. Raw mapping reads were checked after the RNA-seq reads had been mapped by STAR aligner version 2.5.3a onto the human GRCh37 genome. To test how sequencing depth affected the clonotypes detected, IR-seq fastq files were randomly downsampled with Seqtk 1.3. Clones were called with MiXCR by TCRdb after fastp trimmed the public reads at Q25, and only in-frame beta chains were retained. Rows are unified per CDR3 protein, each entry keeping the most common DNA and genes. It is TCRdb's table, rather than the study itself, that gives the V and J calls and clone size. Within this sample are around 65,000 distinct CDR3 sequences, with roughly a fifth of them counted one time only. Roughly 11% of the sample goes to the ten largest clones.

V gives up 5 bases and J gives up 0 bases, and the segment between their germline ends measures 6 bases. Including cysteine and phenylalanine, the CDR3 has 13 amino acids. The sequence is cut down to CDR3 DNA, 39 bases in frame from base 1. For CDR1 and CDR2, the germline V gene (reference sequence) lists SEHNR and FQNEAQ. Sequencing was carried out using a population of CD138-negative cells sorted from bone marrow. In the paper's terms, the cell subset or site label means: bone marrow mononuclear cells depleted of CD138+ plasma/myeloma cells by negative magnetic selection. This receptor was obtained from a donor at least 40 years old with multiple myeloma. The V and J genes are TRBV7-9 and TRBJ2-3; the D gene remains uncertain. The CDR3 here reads CASSLLSTDTQYF. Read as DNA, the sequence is TGTGCCAGCAGCCTCTTGAGCACAGATACGCAGTATTTT.